The 13 T cell receptor beta chains given below trace back to one sample, sequenced in a study of cytomegalovirus exposure and HLA in healthy donors. Use of 60 Vbeta and 13 Jbeta primers characterized the PCR. Profiling relied on immunoSEQ multiplex PCR, and the TCRdb table lists in-frame clones only, not all of them. The sample has 150,000 to 200,000 clones; roughly 77% are singletons. The sample consisted of PBMCs. The receptors derive from a woman in her 50s in good health and CMV-seronegative.

This clone was detected only once. This chain uses TRBV6-1 with TRBJ1-6; 7 bases are shared with TRBD1. This CDR3 is built from 15 residues. Germline assignment: CDR1 MNHNS and CDR2 SASEGT. The V gene end was trimmed by 3 bases and the J gene end by 10 bases; junction bases not matched to a gene: 9. The CDR3 region has the DNA TGTGCCAGCAGTGACGACAGGGATAGAAGGTCACCCCTCCACTTT. It encodes CASSDDRDRRSPLHF.

The chain is built from TRBV7-9 and TRBJ1-2; the D is unclear. Germline values: CDR1 SEHNR, CDR2 FQNEAQ (reference sequence). V was cut by 3 bases and J by 4 bases, with 12 bases left in between. This CDR3 spans 14 amino acids. The CDR3: CASSFARRLYGYTF. CDR3 DNA: TGTGCCAGCAGCTTCGCCCGGCGACTCTATGGCTACACCTTC.

The sample holds one count of this clone. V gene TRBV6-5 combines with J gene TRBJ1-2, with D perhaps matching TRBD1 (5 bases). The ends were cut back, 0 bases at V and 0 bases at J, with 8 bases in the middle. The CDR3 runs to 15 residues. Germline CDR1 reads MNHEY; CDR2 reads SVGAGI. The CDR3 sequence: CASSYSKTANYGYTF. The CDR3, as DNA: TGTGCCAGCAGTTACTCGAAGACAGCTAACTATGGCTACACCTTC.

This clone occurred a few times. The rearrangement joins TRBV4-3 to TRBJ2-7, with D tentatively TRBD2 (7 bases). Germline-derived CDR1 and CDR2 are LGHNA and YSLEER. V shed 0 bases and J shed 3 bases, with 12 bases lying between them. This CDR3 is 15 amino acids long. The CDR3 DNA follows: TGCGCCAGCAGCCAAGAAGGGAGGGGACACTACGAGCAGTACTTC. Translated: CASSQEGRGHYEQYF.

This rearrangement joins TRBV18 to TRBJ2-3; tentatively, D is TRBD2 (5 bases). Trimming left V 3 bases short and J 2 bases short, with 6 bases between. CDR1 KGHSH and CDR2 LQKENI come from the germline V gene. CDR3 size: 13 residues. The CDR3 sequence: CASSPGVTDTQYF. The CDR3, as DNA: TGTGCCAGCTCACCCGGGGTCACAGATACGCAGTATTTT. The full variable domain, with the rest looked up from reference TRBV18 and TRBJ2-3, is NAGVMQNPRHLVRRRGQEARLRCSPMKGHSHVYWYRQLPEEGLKFMVYLQKENIIDESGMPKERFSAEFPKEGPSILRIQQVVRGDSAAYFCASSPGVTDTQYFGPGTRLTVL.

The chain links TRBV19 to TRBJ2-1; 7 bases align to TRBD2. This CDR3 region has 15 residues. Germline CDR1 reads LNHDA; CDR2 reads SQIVND (reference sequence). V shed 5 bases and J 0 bases; nucleotides not matched to a gene: 4. The chain's CDR3 is CASSQRGSSYNEQFF. For the CDR3, the DNA is TGTGCCAGTAGTCAACGCGGGAGCTCCTACAATGAGCAGTTCTTC. The full variable domain, with the rest looked up from reference TRBV19 and TRBJ2-1, is DGGITQSPKYLFRKEGQNVTLSCEQNLNHDAMYWYRQDPGQGLRLIYYSQIVNDFQKGDIAEGYSVSREKKESFPLTVTSAQKNPTAFYLCASSQRGSSYNEQFFGPGTRLTVL.

This chain uses TRBV5-1 with TRBJ2-6; TRBD1 aligns across 8 bases. V lost 4 bases and J lost 1; bases outside the gene matches: 7. This CDR3 spans 17 amino acids. Germline lookup yields CDR1 SGHRS and CDR2 YFSETQ. In nucleotides, the CDR3 is TGCGCCAGCAGCCTGGGACAGGTATATTCTGGGGCCAACGTCCTGACTTTC. Translation: CASSLGQVYSGANVLTF.

This rearrangement joins TRBV5-1 to TRBJ1-2, with D tentatively TRBD1 (6 bases). With 3 bases removed from V and 4 bases from J, the gap between germline ends came to 10 bases. The CDR3 is 13 amino acids. CDR1 and CDR2 from the germline V gene are SGHRS and YFSETQ. This CDR3 is CASSSGGLYGYTF. The CDR3 coding sequence is TGCGCCAGCAGCTCGGGGGGGCTCTATGGCTACACCTTC. The full variable domain, with the rest looked up from reference TRBV5-1 and TRBJ1-2, is KAGVTQTPRYLIKTRGQQVTLSCSPISGHRSVSWYQQTPGQGLQFLFEYFSETQRNKGNFPGRFSGRQFSNSRSEMNVSTLELGDSALYLCASSSGGLYGYTFGSGTRLTVV.

V usage is TRBV7-6 and J usage is TRBJ2-2; TRBD1 is a possible D gene (5 bases). Germline CDR1 and CDR2: SGHVS and FNYEAQ. V shed 1 base and J shed 3 bases, with 6 bases lying between them. This CDR3 is 14 amino acids long. The CDR3 DNA reads as TGTGCCAGCAGCTTAGGGGGCGACACCGGGGAGCTGTTTTTT. Translated: CASSLGGDTGELFF. Drawing the rest from reference TRBV7-6 and TRBJ2-2, the complete variable domain is GAGVSQSPRYKVTKRGQDVALRCDPISGHVSLYWYRQALGQGPEFLTYFNYEAQQDKSGLPNDRFSAERPEGSISTLTIQRTEQRDSAMYRCASSLGGDTGELFFGEGSRLTVL.

Comments on this clone: At the DNA level, this CDR3 is encoded by other sequences in the same sample as well. The chain recombines TRBV9 with TRBJ1-1; D might be TRBD1 (5 bases). The CDR3 totals 14 residues. Trimming stripped 1 base from V and 1 base from J, with 8 bases between. Germline assignment: CDR1 SGDLS and CDR2 YYNGEE. The CDR3 loop is CASSVLQGNTEAFF. In DNA, the CDR3 is TGTGCCAGCAGCGTACTTCAGGGGAACACTGAAGCTTTCTTT.

CDR3: CASSPFSGGTTQYF. The CDR3, as DNA: TGTGCCAGCAGCCCTTTCAGCGGGGGGACGACCCAGTACTTC. This chain uses TRBV7-8 with TRBJ2-5, with 9 bases lining up with TRBD2. This CDR3 has 14 residues. The J segment lost 7 bases and the V segment lost 5 bases, leaving 8 bases of the junction unmatched. The germline V gene has CDR1 SGHVS and CDR2 FQNEAQ.

V is TRBV7-8 and J is TRBJ1-5; the D gene is possibly TRBD1 (5 bases). Germline V gene sequence: CDR1 SGHVS, CDR2 FQNEAQ. V gave up 5 bases and J gave up 0 bases, with 14 bases separating them. This CDR3 spans 16 amino acids. CDR3 sequence (DNA): TGTGCCAGCAGCCCCCGCGGGGCACCTAGCAATCAGCCCCAGCATTTT. It codes for CASSPRGAPSNQPQHF.

The chain links TRBV6-1 to TRBJ1-2; the D gene is possibly TRBD1 (6 bases). Per germline, CDR1 MNHNS and CDR2 SASEGT. With 5 bases removed from V and 0 bases from J, the gap between germline ends came to 13 bases. The CDR3 is 15 residues long. The CDR3 DNA is TGTGCCAGCAGTAACCCGGGGACATCTAACTATGGCTACACCTTC. Translation gives CASSNPGTSNYGYTF.